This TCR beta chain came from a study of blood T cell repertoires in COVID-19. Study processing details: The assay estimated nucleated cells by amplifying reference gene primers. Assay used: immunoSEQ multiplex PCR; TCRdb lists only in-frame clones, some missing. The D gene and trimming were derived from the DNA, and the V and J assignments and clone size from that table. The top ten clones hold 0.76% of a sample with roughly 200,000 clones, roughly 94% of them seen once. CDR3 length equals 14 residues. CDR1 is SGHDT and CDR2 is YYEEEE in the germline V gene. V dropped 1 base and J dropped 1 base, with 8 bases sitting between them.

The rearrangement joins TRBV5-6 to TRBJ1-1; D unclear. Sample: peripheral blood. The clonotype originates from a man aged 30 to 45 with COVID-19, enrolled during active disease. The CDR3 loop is CASSLQQANTEAFF. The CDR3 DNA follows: TGTGCCAGCAGCTTGCAGCAGGCGAACACTGAAGCTTTCTTT.